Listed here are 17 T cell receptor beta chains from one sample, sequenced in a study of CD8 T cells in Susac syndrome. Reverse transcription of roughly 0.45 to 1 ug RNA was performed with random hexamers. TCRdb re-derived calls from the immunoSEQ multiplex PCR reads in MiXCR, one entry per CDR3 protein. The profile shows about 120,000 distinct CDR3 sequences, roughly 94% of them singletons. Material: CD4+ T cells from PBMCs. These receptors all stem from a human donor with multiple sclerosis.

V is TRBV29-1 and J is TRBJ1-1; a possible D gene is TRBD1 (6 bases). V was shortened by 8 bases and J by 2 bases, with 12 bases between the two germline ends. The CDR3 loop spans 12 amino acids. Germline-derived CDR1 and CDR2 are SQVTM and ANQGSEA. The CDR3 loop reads CSLRGGNTEAFF. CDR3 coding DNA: TGCAGCCTAAGAGGGGGAAACACTGAAGCTTTCTTT.

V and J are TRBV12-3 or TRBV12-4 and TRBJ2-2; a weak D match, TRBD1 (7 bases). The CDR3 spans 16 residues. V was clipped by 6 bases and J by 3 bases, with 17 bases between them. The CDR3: CASSPSTGRYTGELFF. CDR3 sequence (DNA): TGTGCCAGCAGCCCATCGACAGGGAGGTACACCGGGGAGCTGTTTTTT.

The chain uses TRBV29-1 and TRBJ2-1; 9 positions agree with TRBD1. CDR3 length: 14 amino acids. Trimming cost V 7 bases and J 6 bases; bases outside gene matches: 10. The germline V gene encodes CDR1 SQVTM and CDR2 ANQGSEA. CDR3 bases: TGCAGCGGTACAGGGGGCGTAAGTATCAATGAGCAGTTCTTC. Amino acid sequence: CSGTGGVSINEQFF.

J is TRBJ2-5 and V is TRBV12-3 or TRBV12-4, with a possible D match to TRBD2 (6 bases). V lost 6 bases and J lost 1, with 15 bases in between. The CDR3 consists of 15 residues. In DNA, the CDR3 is TGTGCCAGCAGCCAACTGAGCGGGTCCCAAGAGACCCAGTACTTC. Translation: CASSQLSGSQETQYF.

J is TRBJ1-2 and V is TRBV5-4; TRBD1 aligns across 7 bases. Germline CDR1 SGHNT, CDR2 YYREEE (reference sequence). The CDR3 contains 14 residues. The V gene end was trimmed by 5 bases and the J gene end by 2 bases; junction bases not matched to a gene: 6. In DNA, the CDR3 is TGTGCCAGCAGTTCCGGACAGGAAAACTATGGCTACACCTTC. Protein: CASSSGQENYGYTF.

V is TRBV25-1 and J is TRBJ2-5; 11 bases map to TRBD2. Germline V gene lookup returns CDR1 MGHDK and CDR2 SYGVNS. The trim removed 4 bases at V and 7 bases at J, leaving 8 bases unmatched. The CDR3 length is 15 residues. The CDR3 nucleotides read TGTGCCAGCAGTGCCACTAGCGGGAGTGGTGGGACCCAGTACTTC. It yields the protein CASSATSGSGGTQYF.

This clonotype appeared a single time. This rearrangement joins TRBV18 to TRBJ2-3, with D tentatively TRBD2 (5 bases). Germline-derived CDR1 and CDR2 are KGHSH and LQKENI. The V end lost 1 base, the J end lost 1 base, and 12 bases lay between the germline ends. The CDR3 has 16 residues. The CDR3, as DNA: TGTGCCAGCTCACCACGGTCGGGGTATGGCACAGATACGCAGTATTTT. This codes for CASSPRSGYGTDTQYF.

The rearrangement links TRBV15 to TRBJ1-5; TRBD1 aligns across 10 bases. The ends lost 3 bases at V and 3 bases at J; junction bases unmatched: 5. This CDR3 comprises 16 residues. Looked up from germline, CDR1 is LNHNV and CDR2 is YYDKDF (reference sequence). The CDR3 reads CATSSYDRGPNQPQHF. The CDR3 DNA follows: TGTGCCACCAGCAGCTATGACAGGGGGCCCAATCAGCCCCAGCATTTT.

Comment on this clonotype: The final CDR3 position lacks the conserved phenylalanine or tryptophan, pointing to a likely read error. The CDR3 is CASSIARVDQPQHS. The CDR3 DNA is TGTGCCAGTAGTATTGCCCGAGTTGATCAGCCCCAGCATTCT. The V and J genes are TRBV19 and TRBJ1-5; unclear D gene. Trimming cost V 3 bases and J 5 bases, with 11 bases left between them. This CDR3 is 14 amino acids long. Germline lookup yields CDR1 LNHDA and CDR2 SQIVND (reference sequence).

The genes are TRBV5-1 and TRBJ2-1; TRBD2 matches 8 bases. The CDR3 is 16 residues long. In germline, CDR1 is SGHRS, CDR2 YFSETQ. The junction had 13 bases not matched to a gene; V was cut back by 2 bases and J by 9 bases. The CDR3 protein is CASSFTGGSASGEQFF. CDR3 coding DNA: TGCGCCAGCAGCTTTACGGGGGGGAGCGCTAGCGGTGAGCAGTTCTTC.

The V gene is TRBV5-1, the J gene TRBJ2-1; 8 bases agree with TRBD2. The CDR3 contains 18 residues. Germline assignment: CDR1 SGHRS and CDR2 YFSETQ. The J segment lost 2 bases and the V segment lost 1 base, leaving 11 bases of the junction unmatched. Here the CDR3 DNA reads TGCGCCAGCAGCTTGCCCGGCTCGGGAGGGATTGCCTACAATGAGCAGTTCTTC. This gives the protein CASSLPGSGGIAYNEQFF. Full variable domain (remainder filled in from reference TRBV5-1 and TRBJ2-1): KAGVTQTPRYLIKTRGQQVTLSCSPISGHRSVSWYQQTPGQGLQFLFEYFSETQRNKGNFPGRFSGRQFSNSRSEMNVSTLELGDSALYLCASSLPGSGGIAYNEQFFGPGTRLTVL.

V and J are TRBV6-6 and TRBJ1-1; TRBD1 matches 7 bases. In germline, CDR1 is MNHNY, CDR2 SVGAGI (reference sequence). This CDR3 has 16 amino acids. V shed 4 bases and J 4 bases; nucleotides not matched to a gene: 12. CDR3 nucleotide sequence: TGTGCCAGCAGTTCACGTCTAGTAGGGGGCGGCACTGAAGCTTTCTTT. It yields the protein CASSSRLVGGGTEAFF.

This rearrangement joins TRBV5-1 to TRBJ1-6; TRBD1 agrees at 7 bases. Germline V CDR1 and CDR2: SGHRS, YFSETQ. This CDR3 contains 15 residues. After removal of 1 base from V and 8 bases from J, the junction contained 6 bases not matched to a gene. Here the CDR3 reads CASSLKGARDSPLHF. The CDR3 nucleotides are TGCGCCAGCAGCTTGAAGGGGGCGAGGGATTCACCCCTCCACTTT.

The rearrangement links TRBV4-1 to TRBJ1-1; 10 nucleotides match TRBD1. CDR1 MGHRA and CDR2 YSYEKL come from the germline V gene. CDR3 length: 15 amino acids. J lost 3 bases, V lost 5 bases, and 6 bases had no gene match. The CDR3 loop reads CASSVRTGGDTEAFF. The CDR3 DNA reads TGCGCCAGCAGCGTACGGACAGGGGGAGACACTGAAGCTTTCTTT.

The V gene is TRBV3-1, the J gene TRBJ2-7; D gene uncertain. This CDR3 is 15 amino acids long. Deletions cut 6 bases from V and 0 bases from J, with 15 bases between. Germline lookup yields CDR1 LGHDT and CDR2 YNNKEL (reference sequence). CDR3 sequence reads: CASSSDGLRSYEQYF. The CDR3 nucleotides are TGTGCCAGCAGTTCCGACGGGTTACGCTCCTACGAGCAGTACTTC.

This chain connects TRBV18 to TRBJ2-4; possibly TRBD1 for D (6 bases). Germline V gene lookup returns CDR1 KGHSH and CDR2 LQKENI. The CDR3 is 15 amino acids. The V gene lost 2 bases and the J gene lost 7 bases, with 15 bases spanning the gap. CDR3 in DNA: TGTGCCAGCTCACCAAACACAGGGCCGGAGAACATTCAGTACTTC. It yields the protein CASSPNTGPENIQYF.

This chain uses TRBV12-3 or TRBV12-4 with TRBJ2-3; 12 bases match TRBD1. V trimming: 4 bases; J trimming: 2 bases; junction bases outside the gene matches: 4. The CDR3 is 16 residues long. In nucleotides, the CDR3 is TGTGCCAGCAGTTCCCGGGACAGGGGGCTCACAGATACGCAGTATTTT. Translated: CASSSRDRGLTDTQYF.